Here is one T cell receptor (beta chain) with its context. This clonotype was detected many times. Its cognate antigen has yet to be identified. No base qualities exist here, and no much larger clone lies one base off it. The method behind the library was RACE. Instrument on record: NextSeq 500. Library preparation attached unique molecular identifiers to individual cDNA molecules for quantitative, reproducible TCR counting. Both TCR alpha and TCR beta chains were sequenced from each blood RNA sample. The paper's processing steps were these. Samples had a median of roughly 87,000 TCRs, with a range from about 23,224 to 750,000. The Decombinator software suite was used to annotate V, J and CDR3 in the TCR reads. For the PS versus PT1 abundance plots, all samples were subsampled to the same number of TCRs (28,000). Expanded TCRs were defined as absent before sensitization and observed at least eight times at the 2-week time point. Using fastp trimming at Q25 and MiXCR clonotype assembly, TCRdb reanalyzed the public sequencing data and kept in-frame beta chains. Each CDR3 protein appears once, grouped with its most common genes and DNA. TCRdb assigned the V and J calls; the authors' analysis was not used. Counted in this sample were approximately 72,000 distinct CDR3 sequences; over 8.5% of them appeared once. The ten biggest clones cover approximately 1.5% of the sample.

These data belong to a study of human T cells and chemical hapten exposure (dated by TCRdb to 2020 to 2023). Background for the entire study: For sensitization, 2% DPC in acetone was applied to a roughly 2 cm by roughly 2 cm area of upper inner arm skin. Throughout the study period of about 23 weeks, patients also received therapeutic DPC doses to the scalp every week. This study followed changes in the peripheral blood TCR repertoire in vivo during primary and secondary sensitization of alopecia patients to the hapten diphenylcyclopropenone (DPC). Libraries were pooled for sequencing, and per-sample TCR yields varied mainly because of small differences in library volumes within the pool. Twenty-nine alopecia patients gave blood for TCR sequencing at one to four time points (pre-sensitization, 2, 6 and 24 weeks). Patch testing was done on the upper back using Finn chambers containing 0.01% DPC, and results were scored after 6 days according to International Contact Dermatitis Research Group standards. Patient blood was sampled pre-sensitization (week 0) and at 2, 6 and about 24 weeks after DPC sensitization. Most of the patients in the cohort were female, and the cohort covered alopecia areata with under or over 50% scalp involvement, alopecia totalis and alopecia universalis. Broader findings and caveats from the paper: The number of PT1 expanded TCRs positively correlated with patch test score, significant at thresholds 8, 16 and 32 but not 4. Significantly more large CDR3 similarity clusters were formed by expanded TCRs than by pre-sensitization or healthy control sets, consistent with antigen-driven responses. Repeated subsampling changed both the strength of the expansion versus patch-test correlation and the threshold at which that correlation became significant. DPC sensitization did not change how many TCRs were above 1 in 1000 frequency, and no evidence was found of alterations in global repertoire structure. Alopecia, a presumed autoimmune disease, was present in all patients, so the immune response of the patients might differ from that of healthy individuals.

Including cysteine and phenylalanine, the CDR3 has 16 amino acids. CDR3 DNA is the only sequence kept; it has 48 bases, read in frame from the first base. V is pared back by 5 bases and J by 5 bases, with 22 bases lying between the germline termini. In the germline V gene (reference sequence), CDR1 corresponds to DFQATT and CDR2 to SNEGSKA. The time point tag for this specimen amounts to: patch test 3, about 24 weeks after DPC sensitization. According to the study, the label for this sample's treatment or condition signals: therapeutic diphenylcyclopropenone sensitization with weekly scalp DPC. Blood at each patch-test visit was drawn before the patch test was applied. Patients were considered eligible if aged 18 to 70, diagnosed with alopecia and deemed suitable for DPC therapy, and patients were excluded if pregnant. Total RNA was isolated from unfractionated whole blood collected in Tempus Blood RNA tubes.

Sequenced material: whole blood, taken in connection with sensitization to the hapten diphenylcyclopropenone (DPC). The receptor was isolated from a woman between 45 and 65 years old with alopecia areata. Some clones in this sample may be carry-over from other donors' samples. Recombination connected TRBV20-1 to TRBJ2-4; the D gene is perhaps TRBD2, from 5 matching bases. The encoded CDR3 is CSAPVRGLVFQNIQYF. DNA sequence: TGCAGTGCTCCGGTGCGAGGGCTGGTTTTCCAAAACATTCAGTACTTC.